This T cell receptor beta chain appears in the sequencing data of a study of blood T cells in healthy people across ages. Study findings and constraints: A strong correlation between TCR beta diversity and naive T cell percentage was seen.

CDR3 size: 11 residues. Trimming stripped 5 bases from V and 10 bases from J, with 9 bases between. This clonotype was detected once. Its matching antigen is unknown. Next came a second PCR, run for about 6 to 11 cycles, which used a sample-barcoded 5' primer along with a J-beta primer mix. TCRdb re-called the 5' RACE reads through MiXCR, storing one row per CDR3 protein. The sample includes roughly 2 million distinct CDR3 sequences, 40% to 55% of them seen just once. Healthy Caucasians from Russia aged about 6 to 90 served as donors. The authors extracted at least 6 micrograms of total RNA per sample.

The V gene is TRBV12-3 or TRBV12-4, the J gene TRBJ2-1, with D possibly being TRBD2 (5 bases). The sequence was collected from a woman in her thirties or forties in good health. The material sequenced was blood. The CDR3 DNA sequence: TGTGCCAGCAGTGCGCCGGGAGAGCAGTTCTTC. It specifies CASSAPGEQFF.